This T cell receptor beta chain originates from a study of T cells in Graves' hyperthyroidism and ophthalmopathy. Using around 10 ml of fresh peripheral blood, PBMCs were prepared. CDR3 length: 16 amino acids. Per germline, CDR1 LNHDA and CDR2 SQIVND (reference sequence). Trimming took 5 bases from V and 1 from J, leaving 17 bases between them. Amplification of TCR beta CDR3 regions was performed using RNA transcripts as template. First-round RT-PCR of the TCR CDR3 relied on the HTBI primer set. MiXCR, applied by TCRdb to the multiplex PCR reads, yields one record per CDR3 protein. The sample includes some 180,000 distinct CDR3 sequences, about a sixth of them seen just once. Ten or more counts support this clonotype.

The sequence came from a woman in her forties or fifties with Graves' hyperthyroidism. Sequencing was done on a sample of blood. The rearrangement joins TRBV19 to TRBJ1-1; TRBD1 might be the D (5 bases). This chain's CDR3 is CASSSDVRGANTEAFF. For the CDR3, the DNA is TGTGCCAGTAGTTCGGACGTAAGAGGGGCGAACACTGAAGCTTTCTTT.